The sequence of this T cell receptor beta chain was determined in a study of T cells expressing NK-cell markers. About the study: Seven of the eight sequenced donors were classified as HCMV-seropositive, and one was classified as seronegative.

Scientists made TCR beta cDNA using 5'RACE template switching with UMIs. One entry per CDR3 protein, without DNA, is what TCRdb gives after re-calling the 5' RACE reads. This specimen shows fewer than 400,000 distinct CDR3 sequences; the ten leading clones hold approximately 12%. From germline, CDR1 is SQVTM and CDR2 ANQGSEA. CDR3 length: 13 amino acids. The sequence was collected from a woman aged 45-65 years in good health. Sequencing used blood T cells: a sorted CD56 or NKG2C T cell subset, CD4+ or CD8+ T cells, or bulk PBMC T cells (not recorded which). The chain has TRBV29-1 and TRBJ2-7; TCRdb selects TRBD1, and the lack of DNA leaves this call unchecked. CDR3 residues: CSVRGTPSYEQYF.